The 9 T cell receptor beta chains reported below all come from one sample, sequenced in a study of early T cells in non-severe SARS-CoV-2 infection. One entry per CDR3 protein results from TCRdb running MiXCR on the 5' RACE reads. The data contain some 49,000 distinct CDR3 sequences, 12% of them singletons. Sequencing was performed on whole blood. The receptors originated from an adult who was a healthcare worker with PCR-confirmed SARS-CoV-2 infection or an uninfected control (not recorded which).

This clonotype was seen more than once but under ten times. This chain connects TRBV9 to TRBJ2-2; TRBD2 aligns across 12 bases. Per germline, CDR1 SGDLS and CDR2 YYNGEE. The CDR3 is 16 amino acids. The V and J ends lost 4 bases and 6 bases, in that order; junction bases with no gene match: 7. This CDR3 reads CASSTRRTSGAGELFF. CDR3 in DNA: TGTGCCAGCAGCACCCGCCGGACTAGCGGGGCCGGGGAGCTGTTTTTT. The full variable domain, with the rest looked up from reference TRBV9 and TRBJ2-2, is DSGVTQTPKHLITATGQRVTLRCSPRSGDLSVYWYQQSLDQGLQFLIQYYNGEERAKGNILERFSAQQFPDLHSELNLSSLELGDSALYFCASSTRRTSGAGELFFGEGSRLTVL.

V usage is TRBV3-1 and J usage is TRBJ2-7; D may be TRBD1 (5 bases). The V end was cut by 1 base, the J end by 1 base, with 8 bases between. The CDR3 length is 14 residues. CDR1 and CDR2 (germline): LGHDT, YNNKEL (reference sequence). CDR3 nucleotides: TGTGCCAGCAGCCAAGCAGGACAATCCTACGAGCAGTACTTC. Amino acids: CASSQAGQSYEQYF.

This chain joins TRBV7-9 and TRBJ2-5; perhaps TRBD1 as D (6 bases). V was shortened by 5 bases and J by 1 base, with 14 bases between the two germline ends. Per the germline V gene, CDR1 is SEHNR and CDR2 is FQNEAQ (reference sequence). The CDR3 contains 15 residues. The CDR3 sequence: CASSTQGTSQETQYF. DNA for the CDR3: TGTGCCAGCAGCACCCAGGGGACGAGCCAAGAGACCCAGTACTTC.

This clonotype was picked up a small number of times. The rearrangement joins TRBV10-3 to TRBJ1-4; no clear D. The V and J ends lost 6 bases and 0 bases respectively, with 11 bases between them. Germline CDR1 and CDR2: ENHRY and SYGVKD. The CDR3 has 15 residues. The CDR3 region is CAISSDGPTNEKLFF. In DNA form, the CDR3 reads TGTGCCATCAGCTCCGACGGACCAACTAATGAAAAACTGTTTTTT.

This clonotype was picked up many times. V gene TRBV5-1 combines with J gene TRBJ1-5; D is uncertain. The CDR3 runs to 16 residues. Trimming left V 3 bases short and J 2 bases short, with 15 bases between. Germline loops: CDR1 SGHRS, CDR2 YFSETQ. The CDR3 nucleotides are TGCGCCAGCAGCTGGGTGGGAGGGATTGGCAATCAGCCCCAGCATTTT. Translation: CASSWVGGIGNQPQHF.

The CDR3 DNA reads as TGTGCCATCAGCCTAGGACAGGGATCTAATCAGCCCCAGCATTTT. It encodes CAISLGQGSNQPQHF. V and J are TRBV10-3 and TRBJ1-5, with TRBD1 matching 8 bases. CDR1 is ENHRY, CDR2 SYGVKD, per germline. This CDR3 has 15 residues. The ends lost 6 bases at V and 4 bases at J; junction bases unmatched: 8.

The CDR3 nucleotides read TGTGCCAGCAGCTTAGACCTAGCGGGGGGCGGGGCAGATACGCAGTATTTT. The encoded protein is CASSLDLAGGGADTQYF. The chain carries TRBV7-2 and TRBJ2-3; 11 positions agree with TRBD2. The germline V gene encodes CDR1 SGHTA and CDR2 FQGNSA. This CDR3 region has 17 residues. V lost 1 base and J lost 4; bases outside the gene matches: 7.

The sample holds a few counts of this clonotype. The rearrangement links TRBV11-2 to TRBJ2-5; unclear D gene. Germline loops: CDR1 SGHAT, CDR2 FQNNGV. CDR3 length: 12 amino acids. V was cut by 3 bases and J by 4 bases, with 6 bases left in between. The CDR3 DNA sequence: TGTGCCAGCAGCTTCCCCCGAGAGACCCAGTACTTC. Protein sequence: CASSFPRETQYF.

In its sample, this clonotype was seen a few times. The genes are TRBV5-1 and TRBJ2-7; no firm D call. Germline-derived CDR1 and CDR2 are SGHRS and YFSETQ. V was trimmed by 0 bases and J by 3 bases, leaving 7 bases between them. CDR3 length: 13 amino acids. The chain's CDR3 is CASSLGTDYEQYF. In DNA, the CDR3 is TGCGCCAGCAGCTTGGGAACAGACTACGAGCAGTACTTC.